Shown below are 5 T cell receptor beta chains from a single sample sequenced in a study of T cells in Graves' hyperthyroidism and ophthalmopathy. TCR beta CDR3 regions were amplified from RNA transcripts. Primed by the HTBI set, a first-round RT-PCR was run on the TCR CDR3. TCRdb passed the multiplex PCR reads through MiXCR, listing each CDR3 protein once. The table records around 350,000 distinct CDR3 sequences, roughly 15% of them present only once. Source material: blood. These receptors were collected from a woman aged 60-75 years with Graves' ophthalmopathy.

Ten or more counts support this clonotype. V gene TRBV4-2 combines with J gene TRBJ2-2, with TRBD2 matching over 8 bases. J lost 0 bases, V lost 0 bases, and 3 bases had no gene match. CDR1 and CDR2 (germline): LGHNA, YNFKEQ. The length of the CDR3 is 17 residues. The CDR3 bases are TGTGCCAGCAGCCAAGAAACTAGCGGCTCGAACACCGGGGAGCTGTTTTTT. As protein: CASSQETSGSNTGELFF.

This clonotype came up many times. V usage is TRBV24-1 and J usage is TRBJ2-1, with D perhaps matching TRBD1 (6 bases). V shed 6 bases and J shed 3 bases, with 17 bases lying between them. The CDR3 spans 16 residues. The germline CDR1 and CDR2 sequences are KGHDR and SFDVKD. The CDR3 bases are TGTGCCACCAGTTCCCCGACAGGTCCGGTCTACAATGAGCAGTTCTTC. This translates into CATSSPTGPVYNEQFF.

The rearrangement links TRBV7-3 to TRBJ2-3, with TRBD2 matching over 10 bases. The CDR3 sequence is 17 residues long. J gave up 5 bases and V 0 bases, and 8 bases lay outside the gene matches. Germline V gene data show CDR1 as SGHTA and CDR2 as FQGTGA. The CDR3 DNA follows: TGTGCCAGCAGCTTAACTCGGCTAGCGGGAGCAGGAGATACGCAGTATTTT. This gives the protein CASSLTRLAGAGDTQYF.

This clonotype was counted ten times or more. The V and J genes are TRBV5-1 and TRBJ2-7; D remains ambiguous. The CDR3 contains 13 residues. From germline, CDR1 is SGHRS and CDR2 YFSETQ. Between the trimmed V and J ends, which lost 4 bases and 0 bases, there was a span of 8 bases. CDR3 protein: CASSPYTSYEQYF. The CDR3 coding sequence is TGCGCCAGCAGCCCCTATACCTCCTACGAGCAGTACTTC.

This clonotype has just a few counts. The chain carries TRBV18 and TRBJ2-2, with D possibly TRBD1 on 5 matching bases. The CDR3 runs to 15 residues. Trimming cost V 2 bases and J 4 bases, with 11 bases left between them. Germline-derived CDR1 and CDR2 are KGHSH and LQKENI. The CDR3 sequence: CASSPNQGGTGELFF. The CDR3 DNA reads TGTGCCAGCTCACCAAATCAGGGCGGCACCGGGGAGCTGTTTTTT.